Listed below are T cell receptor beta chains from one sample, sequenced in a study of blood T cell repertoires in COVID-19. Repertoires were generated with immunoSEQ multiplex PCR, while TCRdb's copy carries only in-frame clones and drops some. The sample has about 55,000 clones; around 83% are singletons. The sequenced material came from peripheral blood. These receptors were obtained from a woman between 55 and 75 years old with acute or convalescent COVID-19. Each CDR3 is given with its conserved first and last residue. The D gene is left open where the match is weak. Not every row has a clone size; where given, it reads once, few, many or a size class.

j_call clone_size v_call d_call cdr3_nt cdr3_aa
TRBJ2-7 . TRBV7-9 . TGTGCCAGCAGCTTAGCTGGCAAAAGCTCCTACGAGCAGTACTTC CASSLAGKSSYEQYF
TRBJ1-2 . TRBV29-1 . TGCAGCCTTCTAGGGGGGGATAACTATGGCTACACCTTC CSLLGGDNYGYTF
TRBJ1-6 . TRBV19 TRBD1 TGTGCCAGTAGTACCGACAGGGGCCCCTCACCCCTCCACTTT CASSTDRGPSPLHF
TRBJ1-1 . TRBV18 . TGTGCCAGCTCACCTCGGGGTTTCGAGGTAAACACTGAAGCTTTCTTT CASSPRGFEVNTEAFF
TRBJ2-7 . TRBV5-1 TRBD1 TGCGCCAGCAGCAGCGGGACAGGGGGCTACGAGCAGTACTTC CASSSGTGGYEQYF
TRBJ1-2 . TRBV28 TRBD1 TGTGCCAGCAGTTTAAGCGACAGGGGGCGTTCATCCTTC CASSLSDRGRSSF
TRBJ2-5 . TRBV3-1/TRBV3-2 TRBD2 TGTGCCAGCAGCCCACGGGGACTAGTGGTTTACGAGACCCAGTACTTC CASSPRGLVVYETQYF
TRBJ1-4 . TRBV27 . TGTGCCAGCAGTCTCAGGGCAGGAGAAAAACTGTTTTTT CASSLRAGEKLFF
TRBJ2-2 . TRBV6-5 . TGTGCCAGCAGATCCGGGACACGGAACACCGGGGAGCTGTTTTTT CASRSGTRNTGELFF
TRBJ1-1 . TRBV7-3 . TGTGCCAGCAGCTTACGGCAGGGAAGGTTTGGGGACACTGAAGCTTTCTTT CASSLRQGRFGDTEAFF
TRBJ1-2 few TRBV6-5 . TGTGCCAGCAGTTACTCGCTAGGGGGGGGCTATGGCTACACCTTC CASSYSLGGGYGYTF
TRBJ1-5 . TRBV2 . TGTGCCAGCAGTGGCCTGACTATTGCAGGCAATCAGCCCCAGCATTTT CASSGLTIAGNQPQHF
TRBJ1-5 . TRBV19 . TGTGCCAGTAGTATTTGGAGGGTTGGTCAGCCCCAGCATTTT CASSIWRVGQPQHF
TRBJ2-7 . TRBV10-3 TRBD2 TGTGCCATCAGTGGCTCTTCTGGGACTAGCGGCTACGAGCAGTACTTC CAISGSSGTSGYEQYF